The entry below gives a single T cell receptor beta chain sequence along with its context. This sample stems from a study of early T cells in non-severe SARS-CoV-2 infection. Study information: Chains were unpaired, as sequencing was done on bulk RNA from unsorted whole blood.

TCRdb re-called the 5' RACE reads with MiXCR, one entry per CDR3 protein. Among some 30,000 distinct CDR3 sequences listed, 6.6% were seen once. CDR1 SQVTM and CDR2 ANQGSEA come from the germline V gene. The trim removed 4 bases at V and 6 bases at J, leaving 3 bases unmatched. The CDR3 covers 12 residues. The chain joins TRBV29-1 to TRBJ1-2, with 9 bases lining up with TRBD1. The receptor comes from an adult who was a healthcare worker with PCR-confirmed SARS-CoV-2 infection or an uninfected control (not recorded which). Sequenced material: whole blood. CDR3 sequence: CSVGGQGHGYTF. In nucleotides, the CDR3 is TGCAGCGTTGGGGGACAGGGCCATGGCTACACCTTC.